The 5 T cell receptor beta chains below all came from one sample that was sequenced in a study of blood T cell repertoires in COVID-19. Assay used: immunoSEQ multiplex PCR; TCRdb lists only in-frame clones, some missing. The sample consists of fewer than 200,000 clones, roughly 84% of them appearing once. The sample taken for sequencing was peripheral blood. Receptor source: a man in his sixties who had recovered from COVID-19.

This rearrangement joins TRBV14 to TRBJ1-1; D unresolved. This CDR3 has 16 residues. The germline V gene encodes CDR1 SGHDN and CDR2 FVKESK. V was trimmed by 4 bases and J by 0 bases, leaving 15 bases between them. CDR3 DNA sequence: TGTGCCAGCAGCCGAGTGACACGCGCCCTGAACACTGAAGCTTTCTTT. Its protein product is CASSRVTRALNTEAFF.

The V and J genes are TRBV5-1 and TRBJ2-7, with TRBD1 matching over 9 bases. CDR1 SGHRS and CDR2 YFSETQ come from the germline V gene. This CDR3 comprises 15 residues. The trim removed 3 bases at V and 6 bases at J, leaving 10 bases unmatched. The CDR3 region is CASSWLGQGGSEQYF. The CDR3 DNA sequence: TGCGCCAGCAGCTGGCTGGGACAGGGTGGGTCCGAGCAGTACTTC.

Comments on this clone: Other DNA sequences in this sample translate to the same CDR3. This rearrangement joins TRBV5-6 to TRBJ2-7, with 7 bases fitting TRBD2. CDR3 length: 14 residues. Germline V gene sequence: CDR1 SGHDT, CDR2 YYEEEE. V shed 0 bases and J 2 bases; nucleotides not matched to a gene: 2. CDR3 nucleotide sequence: TGTGCCAGCAGCTTGGATGGGGGGGCCTACGAGCAGTACTTC. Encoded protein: CASSLDGGAYEQYF.

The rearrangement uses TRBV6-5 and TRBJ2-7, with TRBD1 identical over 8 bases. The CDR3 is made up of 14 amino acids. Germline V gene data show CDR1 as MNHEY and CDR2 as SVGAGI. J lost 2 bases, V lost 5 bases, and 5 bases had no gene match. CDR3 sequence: CASSRDRPPYEQYF. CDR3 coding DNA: TGTGCCAGCAGTCGGGACAGGCCACCCTACGAGCAGTACTTC.

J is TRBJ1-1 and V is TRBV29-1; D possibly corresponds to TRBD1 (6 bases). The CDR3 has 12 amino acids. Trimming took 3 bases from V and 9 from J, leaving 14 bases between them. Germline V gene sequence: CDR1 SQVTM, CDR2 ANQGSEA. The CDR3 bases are TGCAGCGTTGACGGGGGGCAAGCTCAAGCTTTCTTT. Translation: CSVDGGQAQAFF. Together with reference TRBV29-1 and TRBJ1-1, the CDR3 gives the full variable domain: SAVISQKPSRDICQRGTSLTIQCQVDSQVTMMFWYRQQPGQSLTLIATANQGSEATYESGFVIDKFPISRPNLTFSTLTVSNMSPEDSSIYLCSVDGGQAQAFFGQGTRLTVV.